This is a list of T cell receptor beta chains from one sample in a study of cytotoxic CD8 clonotypes in ibrutinib-treated CLL. Profiling relied on immunoSEQ multiplex PCR, and the TCRdb table lists in-frame clones only, not all of them. Among approximately 20,000 clones listed, around 85% were seen once. Here the sequenced sample was PBMCs, taken before ibrutinib treatment. All receptors come from a human donor with chronic lymphocytic leukemia. Both conserved end residues are part of each CDR3. The D gene is left open where the match is weak. Size is omitted from some rows. Given values are once, few, many or a class for expanded clones.

d_gene | j_gene | v_gene | abundance | CDR3aa | CDR3nt
TRBD1 | TRBJ1-2 | TRBV30 | once | CAWSRDRYGYTF | TGTGCCTGGAGCCGGGACAGGTATGGCTACACCTTC
TRBD1 | TRBJ1-2 | TRBV19 | . | CASFDRGDYGYTF | TGTGCCAGTTTTGACAGGGGAGACTATGGCTACACCTTC
TRBD2 | TRBJ2-5 | TRBV28 | . | CASSPRDPGGGTQYF | TGTGCCAGCAGCCCCCGGGACCCCGGGGGGGGGACCCAGTACTTC
. | TRBJ2-7 | TRBV2 | . | CASRTAGTPTYEQYF | TGTGCCAGCCGAACGGCGGGGACTCCCACCTACGAGCAGTACTTC
. | TRBJ2-2 | TRBV7-7 | . | CASSLETSSYTGELFF | TGTGCCAGCAGCTTAGAGACCTCGTCCTACACCGGGGAGCTGTTTTTT
. | TRBJ1-2 | TRBV4-2 | . | CASSRETDYGYTF | TGTGCCAGCAGCCGAGAGACAGATTATGGCTACACCTTC
. | TRBJ1-1 | TRBV4-2 | once | CASSQEERTNTEAFF | TGTGCCAGCAGCCAAGAGGAACGGACGAACACTGAAGCTTTCTTT
. | TRBJ1-3 | TRBV5-4 | . | CASSLAGRPAGNTIYF | TGTGCCAGCAGCTTGGCGGGTCGGCCGGCTGGAAACACCATATATTTT
. | TRBJ1-2 | TRBV19 | once | CASTPRVLGDLDYGYTF | TGTGCCAGTACCCCAAGGGTACTTGGGGATTTGGACTATGGCTACACCTTC
TRBD1 | TRBJ2-7 | TRBV7-8 | . | CASSSRTGRYEQYF | TGTGCCAGCAGCAGCAGGACAGGGCGTTACGAGCAGTACTTC
TRBD2 | TRBJ2-7 | TRBV18 | . | CASSLGASGGSYEQYF | TGTGCCAGCTCACTCGGGGCTAGCGGGGGTTCCTACGAGCAGTACTTC
TRBD1 | TRBJ1-2 | TRBV10-3 | . | CAIREDRTGMRYGYTF | TGTGCCATCAGGGAAGACCGGACAGGGATGAGGTATGGCTACACCTTC
. | TRBJ2-7 | TRBV28 | few | CAHAIHSQGGVEQYF | TGTGCCCACGCCATCCACTCCCAGGGGGGGGTTGAGCAGTACTTC
TRBD2 | TRBJ2-7 | TRBV28 | . | CASRSGDYEQYF | TGTGCCAGCAGGAGCGGGGACTACGAGCAGTACTTC
TRBD1 | TRBJ1-1 | TRBV29-1 | once | CSVAGTGVLRSTEAFF | TGCAGCGTGGCCGGGACAGGGGTCCTTCGGAGCACTGAAGCTTTCTTT
. | TRBJ1-2 | TRBV28 | . | CASSSHGGYTF | TGTGCCAGCAGCTCCCACGGGGGCTACACCTTC
. | TRBJ2-2 | TRBV6-5 | . | CASSKTVFPGELFF | TGTGCCAGCAGTAAGACAGTCTTCCCCGGGGAGCTGTTTTTT
. | TRBJ2-6 | TRBV7-2 | . | CASSLIGTGANVLTF | TGTGCCAGCAGCTTAATAGGGACTGGGGCCAACGTCCTGACTTTC
. | TRBJ2-3 | TRBV5-5 | . | CASSFAGTTDTQYF | TGTGCCAGCAGCTTTGCGGGAACCACAGATACGCAGTATTTT
. | TRBJ1-5 | TRBV18 | . | CASSQDSPSNQPQHF | TGTGCCAGCTCACAGGACAGCCCTAGCAATCAGCCCCAGCATTTT
. | TRBJ1-1 | TRBV4-1 | . | CASSHPGKNEAFF | TGCGCCAGCAGCCACCCCGGGAAGAATGAAGCTTTCTTT
TRBD1 | TRBJ1-2 | TRBV4-1 | . | CASSQDVARGFGYTF | TGCGCCAGCAGCCAAGATGTGGCCAGGGGGTTTGGCTACACCTTC
. | TRBJ2-3 | TRBV6-6 | . | CASSYSLGDTQYF | TGTGCCAGCAGTTACTCGTTAGGAGATACGCAGTATTTT
TRBD1 | TRBJ1-6 | TRBV6-5 | . | CASRWTGGGSPLHF | TGTGCCAGCAGGTGGACAGGGGGCGGTTCACCCCTCCACTTT
. | TRBJ1-6 | TRBV7-2 | . | CASRVAGSNSPLHF | TGTGCCAGCAGGGTGGCAGGGAGTAATTCACCCCTCCACTTT
TRBD1 | TRBJ1-1 | TRBV9 | . | CASSVTGGGAHTEAFF | TGTGCCAGCAGCGTTACCGGAGGGGGCGCCCACACTGAAGCTTTCTTT
. | TRBJ2-7 | TRBV30 | . | CAWTLIGPGYEQYF | TGTGCCTGGACTCTAATTGGCCCCGGCTACGAGCAGTACTTC
. | TRBJ1-2 | TRBV30 | . | CAWTGRGRGGYTF | TGTGCCTGGACCGGTCGGGGGCGAGGAGGCTACACCTTC
. | TRBJ1-1 | TRBV9 | . | CASSVEGSPNTEAFF | TGTGCCAGCAGCGTAGAGGGTAGTCCGAACACTGAAGCTTTCTTT
. | TRBJ2-3 | TRBV5-1 | . | CASSLLSDTQYF | TGCGCCAGCAGCTTGCTATCAGATACGCAGTATTTT
. | TRBJ1-2 | TRBV7-8 | . | CASSSYPGTDVGYTF | TGTGCCAGCAGCTCATATCCCGGGACGGATGTCGGCTACACCTTC
TRBD1 | TRBJ1-1 | TRBV6-5 | . | CASSSPAGTAFKAFF | TGTGCCAGCAGTTCCCCCGCCGGGACAGCCTTTAAAGCTTTCTTT
. | TRBJ1-2 | TRBV5-6 | . | CASSLGQRGGYTF | TGTGCCAGCAGCTTGGGACAGCGGGGAGGCTACACCTTC
TRBD1 | TRBJ1-3 | TRBV5-4 | . | CASSHDRAVGNTIYF | TGTGCCAGCAGTCACGACAGGGCGGTGGGAAACACCATATATTTT
TRBD1 | TRBJ1-2 | TRBV11-2 | . | CASSRMTGDYGYTF | TGTGCCAGCAGCAGAATGACAGGGGACTATGGCTACACCTTC
. | TRBJ1-2 | TRBV9 | . | CASSAASGRANYGYTF | TGTGCCAGCAGCGCCGCATCAGGGAGAGCTAACTATGGCTACACCTTC
. | TRBJ1-3 | TRBV4-2 | . | CASRQGSGNTIYF | TGTGCCAGCAGACAGGGCTCTGGAAACACCATATATTTT
TRBD1 | TRBJ2-2 | TRBV25-1 | few | CASSATSGQGNTGELFF | TGTGCCAGCAGTGCTACTTCGGGACAGGGGAACACCGGGGAGCTGTTTTTT
. | TRBJ2-2 | TRBV5-5 | . | CASTRQNTGELFF | TGTGCCAGCACCCGACAGAACACCGGGGAGCTGTTTTTT
. | TRBJ1-2 | TRBV14 | few | CASSQDLDSRYLGYTF | TGTGCCAGCAGCCAAGATTTAGACAGTCGGTATTTGGGCTACACCTTC
. | TRBJ1-1 | TRBV19 | . | CASGWRNTEAFF | TGTGCCAGTGGCTGGCGGAACACTGAAGCTTTCTTT
TRBD1 | TRBJ1-2 | TRBV4-3 | . | CASSQAGTGGAYGYTF | TGCGCCAGCAGCCAGGCCGGGACAGGGGGCGCCTATGGCTACACCTTC
. | TRBJ2-1 | TRBV6-5 | . | CASSYSRGGEQFF | TGTGCCAGCAGTTACTCGAGGGGGGGCGAGCAGTTCTTC
TRBD1 | TRBJ2-3 | TRBV4-1 | . | CASSQWGTGASDTQYF | TGCGCCAGCAGCCAATGGGGGACAGGGGCGTCCGATACGCAGTATTTT
. | TRBJ1-2 | TRBV20-1 | . | CSAADIYGYTF | TGCAGTGCTGCGGACATCTATGGCTACACCTTC
. | TRBJ2-2 | TRBV2 | . | CASSEVSGSGELFF | TGTGCCAGCAGTGAAGTATCAGGGAGCGGGGAGCTGTTTTTT
TRBD1 | TRBJ1-2 | TRBV5-1 | . | CASRPTGGVYGYTF | TGCGCCAGCAGACCGACAGGGGGGGTCTATGGCTACACCTTC
. | TRBJ2-2 | TRBV4-3 | . | CASSQAGANTGELFF | TGCGCCAGCAGCCAAGCGGGGGCGAACACCGGGGAGCTGTTTTTT
TRBD1 | TRBJ2-5 | TRBV5-8 | . | CASSRDSQETQYF | TGTGCCAGCAGCCGGGACAGCCAAGAGACCCAGTACTTC
TRBD1 | TRBJ2-5 | TRBV11-3 | . | CASSLGSRQGGAETQYF | TGTGCCAGCAGCTTAGGGTCGAGACAGGGGGGCGCAGAGACCCAGTACTTC
TRBD1 | TRBJ2-7 | TRBV11-3 | . | CASSPGTGPYEQYF | TGTGCCAGCAGCCCCGGGACAGGACCCTACGAGCAGTACTTC
. | TRBJ2-7 | TRBV7-2 | . | CASSPFTRGSYEQYF | TGTGCCAGCAGCCCCTTTACCCGGGGTAGCTACGAGCAGTACTTC
TRBD2 | TRBJ2-2 | TRBV9 | . | CASSVSGTGGIGGELFF | TGTGCCAGCAGCGTCAGCGGAACCGGGGGGATTGGCGGGGAGCTGTTTTTT
TRBD2 | TRBJ2-2 | TRBV7-6 | . | CASSLELAANTGELFF | TGTGCCAGCAGCTTAGAACTAGCGGCGAACACCGGGGAGCTGTTTTTT
. | TRBJ1-1 | TRBV18 | few | CASSPQGSMNTEAFF | TGTGCCAGCTCACCACAGGGTTCCATGAACACTGAAGCTTTCTTT
. | TRBJ2-1 | TRBV30 | . | CAWSVLGEQFF | TGTGCCTGGAGTGTATTAGGTGAGCAGTTCTTC
. | TRBJ1-4 | TRBV11-2 | . | CASSLVFGEKLFF | TGTGCCAGCAGCTTAGTCTTCGGTGAAAAACTGTTTTTT
TRBD1 | TRBJ2-7 | TRBV9 | . | CASSAELRTGGAEQYF | TGTGCCAGCAGCGCCGAACTTCGGACAGGGGGAGCCGAGCAGTACTTC
TRBD1 | TRBJ2-4 | TRBV19 | . | CASRTGVAKNIQYF | TGTGCCAGTAGAACAGGGGTTGCCAAAAACATTCAGTACTTC
. | TRBJ2-4 | TRBV7-9 | . | CASSLGPGTKNIQYF | TGTGCCAGCAGCTTAGGCCCAGGGACCAAAAACATTCAGTACTTC